This section outlines one TCR delta chain sequence together with its context. The antigen remains unidentified. The sample is drawn from a study of Vδ1+ human thymocytes. Whole-study results and caveats: Bulk repertoire data may be misinterpreted because of unexpected Vdelta2 sequences. Despite high sort purity, about 20% of thymic T cell receptor delta sequences were Vdelta2. Thymic TRG and TRD repertoires appeared highly polyclonal.

Sequences come from RNA converted to cDNA by reverse transcription. Pooled V-gene forward primers with one constant-region reverse primer generated the CDR3 amplicons by multiplex PCR. TCRdb reprocessed the multiplex PCR reads through CATT. This sample has about 50,000 delta-chain clones; less than 15% occur once, and the top ten carry approximately 0.4%. After alphabeta T cell depletion, CD3+ Vdelta1+ Vdelta2- thymocytes were sorted. Purity of the sorted Vdelta1+ thymocytes ranged from 98% to 99.6%. CDR1 and CDR2 from the germline V gene are TSWWSYY and QGS. V gave up 2 bases and J gave up 0 bases, with 16 bases separating them. CDR3 size: 17 residues.

The V call is TRDV1, the J call TRDJ1; a weak D match, TRDD3 (6 bases). Sequencing used Vdelta1+ gamma-delta thymocytes from the thymus. Sample subset: FACS-sorted CD3+ TCRalphabeta- TCRVdelta1+ TCRVdelta2- thymocytes. The clonotype was recovered from a girl younger than two who had congenital heart surgery. The CDR3 spells CALGEGGGESYTDKLIF. DNA of the CDR3: TGTGCTCTTGGGGAAGGTGGGGGGGAGTCATACACCGATAAACTCATCTTT.